The rows below give T cell receptor beta chains drawn from one sample of a study of T cell responses to AZD1222 COVID-19 vaccine. The assay was immunoSEQ multiplex PCR, and TCRdb's table has in-frame clones only and misses some. The sample carries fewer than 130,000 clones, 92% recorded once. Sample: peripheral blood, taken on day 0 of AZD1222 vaccination. Every receptor here comes from an adult in good health. CDR3s include the opening cysteine and the closing phenylalanine or tryptophan. Each record gives: J gene, clone size, D gene, CDR3 length, V gene, CDR3 DNA, CDR3 protein. A D gene is named only where the DNA matches it firmly. Rows give clone size only sometimes, using once, few, many, or a class for an expanded clone.

J: TRBJ1-1; size: .; D: TRBD1; length: 17; V: TRBV3-1/TRBV3-2; DNA: TGTGCCAGCAGCCAAGAGCAGGGACAGCGAGTGAACACTGAAGCTTTCTTT; CDR3: CASSQEQGQRVNTEAFF
J: TRBJ2-2; size: .; D: TRBD1; length: 14; V: TRBV6-5; DNA: TGTGCCAGTCGGTGGACAGGCTACACCGGGGAGCTGTTTTTT; CDR3: CASRWTGYTGELFF
J: TRBJ1-1; size: .; D: .; length: 15; V: TRBV5-6; DNA: TGTGCCAGCAGCTTGGTACCGGGAACGAACACTGAAGCTTTCTTT; CDR3: CASSLVPGTNTEAFF
J: TRBJ2-7; size: .; D: TRBD1; length: 16; V: TRBV4-2; DNA: TGTGCCAGCAGCCGTATATACCCGGGACAGGGAAACGAGCAGTACTTC; CDR3: CASSRIYPGQGNEQYF
J: TRBJ2-3; size: .; D: .; length: 16; V: TRBV24-1; DNA: TGTGCCACCAGCCATGGACAGCCCTATAGCACAGATACGCAGTATTTT; CDR3: CATSHGQPYSTDTQYF
J: TRBJ1-5; size: .; D: TRBD1; length: 14; V: TRBV6-5; DNA: TGTGCCAGCAGTTACGGGACAGCAGATCAGCCCCAGCATTTT; CDR3: CASSYGTADQPQHF
J: TRBJ1-1; size: .; D: .; length: 13; V: TRBV12-3/TRBV12-4; DNA: TGTGCCAGCAGCATTAACAGGGCCACTGAAGCTTTCTTT; CDR3: CASSINRATEAFF
J: TRBJ1-2; size: .; D: TRBD1; length: 14; V: TRBV7-2; DNA: TGTGCCAGCAGCCCGGACAGGGGAGTAAGGGGCTACACCTTC; CDR3: CASSPDRGVRGYTF
J: TRBJ1-3; size: .; D: .; length: 14; V: TRBV29-1; DNA: TGCAGCGTTGCGGACAGCAACTCTGGAAACACCATATATTTT; CDR3: CSVADSNSGNTIYF
J: TRBJ2-3; size: once; D: .; length: 13; V: TRBV19; DNA: TGTGCCAGTAGCCCCCCGGGCCGGGATACGCAGTATTTT; CDR3: CASSPPGRDTQYF
J: TRBJ2-2; size: once; D: .; length: 12; V: TRBV5-1; DNA: TGCGCCAGCAGCTTTAACACCGGGGAGCTGTTTTTT; CDR3: CASSFNTGELFF
J: TRBJ2-3; size: .; D: .; length: 14; V: TRBV6-5; DNA: TGTGCCAGCAAGATATTACAGGGCACAGATACGCAGTATTTT; CDR3: CASKILQGTDTQYF
J: TRBJ1-1; size: .; D: .; length: 14; V: TRBV7-3; DNA: TGTGCCAGCAGCCGCGTCCCGGGGAACACTGAAGCTTTCTTT; CDR3: CASSRVPGNTEAFF
J: TRBJ1-1; size: few; D: .; length: 11; V: TRBV20-1; DNA: TGCAGTGCAGAGAGAACCACTGAAGCTTTCTTT; CDR3: CSAERTTEAFF
J: TRBJ1-2; size: .; D: .; length: 11; V: TRBV30; DNA: TGTGCCTGGAGCTTAGGGGCCGGCTACACCTTC; CDR3: CAWSLGAGYTF
J: TRBJ1-1; size: once; D: .; length: 13; V: TRBV28; DNA: TGTGCCAGCAGTCCTAGGGATGGGACTGAAGCTTTCTTT; CDR3: CASSPRDGTEAFF
J: TRBJ2-5; size: .; D: .; length: 14; V: TRBV7-8; DNA: TGTGCCAGCAGCCACAACTGGGATCAAGAGACCCAGTACTTC; CDR3: CASSHNWDQETQYF
J: TRBJ2-5; size: .; D: .; length: 15; V: TRBV11-3; DNA: TGTGCCAGCAGCTTGGGTTCAGGCTACCAAGAGACCCAGTACTTC; CDR3: CASSLGSGYQETQYF
J: TRBJ2-1; size: .; D: .; length: 14; V: TRBV5-6; DNA: TGTGCCAGCAGCCGGCGGGCCACTTACAATGAGCAGTTCTTC; CDR3: CASSRRATYNEQFF
J: TRBJ1-5; size: .; D: .; length: 17; V: TRBV21-1; DNA: TGTGCCAGCAGCAAAGAGGAGGCAGGAGACTTTTGTCAGCCCCAGCATTTT; CDR3: CASSKEEAGDFCQPQHF
J: TRBJ2-5; size: .; D: .; length: 16; V: TRBV7-9; DNA: TGTGCCAGCAGCTTAGCGGGACACCTAATGGGGGAGACCCAGTACTTC; CDR3: CASSLAGHLMGETQYF
J: TRBJ2-1; size: .; D: .; length: 12; V: TRBV7-2; DNA: TGTGCCAGCAGCTTAGCGAGGACTGAGCAGTTCTTC; CDR3: CASSLARTEQFF
J: TRBJ1-4; size: .; D: .; length: 14; V: TRBV7-9; DNA: TGTGCCAGCAGCTTAAGTCGGGCAGATGAAAAACTGTTTTTT; CDR3: CASSLSRADEKLFF
J: TRBJ2-1; size: .; D: TRBD2; length: 20; V: TRBV6-2/TRBV6-3; DNA: TGTGCCAGCAGTTACTCGAGTCTAGCGGGGGCCCGATCCTCCTACAATGAGCAGTTCTTC; CDR3: CASSYSSLAGARSSYNEQFF
J: TRBJ2-2; size: .; D: TRBD2; length: 14; V: TRBV11-3; DNA: TGTGCCAGCCGTGGACTAGCGGCCACCGGGGAGCTGTTTTTT; CDR3: CASRGLAATGELFF
J: TRBJ2-7; size: .; D: .; length: 13; V: TRBV19; DNA: TGTGCCAGTAGTATAGGTCTGCTTGGCGAGCAGTACTTC; CDR3: CASSIGLLGEQYF
J: TRBJ1-3; size: .; D: .; length: 12; V: TRBV6-6; DNA: TGTGCCACCCGCGACCAGGTGGACACCATATATTTT; CDR3: CATRDQVDTIYF
J: TRBJ1-4; size: .; D: TRBD1; length: 17; V: TRBV19; DNA: TGTGCCAGTAGTACCCCGGGACAGCCGGCAACTAATGAAAAACTGTTTTTT; CDR3: CASSTPGQPATNEKLFF
J: TRBJ2-2; size: .; D: .; length: 15; V: TRBV2; DNA: TGTGCCAGCAGGGGCCCAGGCGGCAACACCGGGGAGCTGTTTTTT; CDR3: CASRGPGGNTGELFF
J: TRBJ1-3; size: once; D: .; length: 15; V: TRBV30; DNA: TGTGCCTGGATTTTTAAGGTGGGGGGATCTAACACCATATATTTT; CDR3: CAWIFKVGGSNTIYF
J: TRBJ2-2; size: .; D: .; length: 13; V: TRBV6-4; DNA: TGTGCCAGCAGTGACTCTAGGTCCGGGGAGCTGTTTTTT; CDR3: CASSDSRSGELFF
J: TRBJ2-2; size: .; D: TRBD1; length: 16; V: TRBV4-3; DNA: TGCGCCCGCGGTCGGGGTGGCCAGGGGGCCACCGGGGAGCTGTTTTTT; CDR3: CARGRGGQGATGELFF
J: TRBJ2-3; size: once; D: TRBD2; length: 16; V: TRBV9; DNA: TGTGCCAGCAGCCTCGGGACTAGCGGGGGGGTAAATACGCAGTATTTT; CDR3: CASSLGTSGGVNTQYF
J: TRBJ1-4; size: .; D: TRBD1; length: 17; V: TRBV5-1; DNA: TGCGCCAGCAGCTTAAGTTTTTCAATGACAGGGGCGGCGCAACTGTTTTTT; CDR3: CASSLSFSMTGAAQLFF
J: TRBJ2-7; size: .; D: .; length: 16; V: TRBV21-1; DNA: TGTGCCAGCAGCAAACTCGGTAACAGGGGTACCTACGAGCAGTACTTC; CDR3: CASSKLGNRGTYEQYF
J: TRBJ2-7; size: once; D: .; length: 14; V: TRBV18; DNA: TGTGCCAGCTCACCACCGGGACGGCCCTACGAGCAGTACTTC; CDR3: CASSPPGRPYEQYF
J: TRBJ2-7; size: .; D: TRBD1; length: 16; V: TRBV11-3; DNA: TGTGCCAGCAAGGTTCGGTCAGGGGGCCGGCTTTACGAGCAGTACTTC; CDR3: CASKVRSGGRLYEQYF
J: TRBJ1-5; size: .; D: .; length: 17; V: TRBV6-2/TRBV6-3; DNA: TGTGCCAGCAGTACCGACCGGGCTACATTAAGGGGTCAGCCCCAGCATTTT; CDR3: CASSTDRATLRGQPQHF
J: TRBJ1-2; size: .; D: TRBD1; length: 20; V: TRBV5-1; DNA: TGCGCCAGCAGCCGGACAGGGGGCGTGAGGACTACCCAACATAACTATGGCTACACCTTC; CDR3: CASSRTGGVRTTQHNYGYTF
J: TRBJ2-7; size: .; D: TRBD1; length: 15; V: TRBV20-1; DNA: TGCAGTGCTAGTCCCCCGACAGGGGGCGGGTACGAGCAGTACTTC; CDR3: CSASPPTGGGYEQYF
J: TRBJ2-7; size: once; D: .; length: 16; V: TRBV29-1; DNA: TGCAGCGCACGCGAAAGGGAGAGAGGACCTGGCTACGAGCAGTACTTC; CDR3: CSARERERGPGYEQYF
J: TRBJ2-2; size: .; D: TRBD1; length: 17; V: TRBV5-1; DNA: TGCGCCAGCAGCTTGAGACAGGGGGCTTCGAGCACCGGGGAGCTGTTTTTT; CDR3: CASSLRQGASSTGELFF
J: TRBJ2-7; size: .; D: TRBD2; length: 15; V: TRBV27; DNA: TGTGCCAGCAGTTCCGGACTAGCGGGGGCCGGGGAGCAGTACTTC; CDR3: CASSSGLAGAGEQYF
J: TRBJ1-2; size: .; D: TRBD1; length: 14; V: TRBV13; DNA: TGTGCCAGCAGCGCCGAGACAGGGCTGAATGGCTACACCTTC; CDR3: CASSAETGLNGYTF
J: TRBJ2-5; size: .; D: .; length: 15; V: TRBV6-5; DNA: TGTGCCAGCAGTTACTCGTGGGCTACCCAAGAGACCCAGTACTTC; CDR3: CASSYSWATQETQYF
J: TRBJ2-1; size: .; D: TRBD2; length: 16; V: TRBV4-2; DNA: TGTGCCAGCAGCCAAGATGGACTAGCGGGAGACAATGAGCAGTTCTTC; CDR3: CASSQDGLAGDNEQFF
J: TRBJ1-6; size: .; D: .; length: 14; V: TRBV19; DNA: TGTGCCAGTAGTATAGGACCGATTGGTTCACCCCTCCACTTT; CDR3: CASSIGPIGSPLHF
J: TRBJ2-2; size: .; D: TRBD2; length: 15; V: TRBV27; DNA: TGTGCCAGCAGTCTTAGCGGGGGGGCCGTCGGGGAGCTGTTTTTT; CDR3: CASSLSGGAVGELFF
J: TRBJ2-3; size: .; D: .; length: 17; V: TRBV15; DNA: TGTGCCACCAGCACCCAGCCGGACAGACCTTCCACAGATACGCAGTATTTT; CDR3: CATSTQPDRPSTDTQYF
J: TRBJ1-2; size: .; D: TRBD1; length: 15; V: TRBV11-1; DNA: TGTGCCAGCAGCCGAGTTCCGGGACAGGACTATGGCTACACCTTC; CDR3: CASSRVPGQDYGYTF